This is a list of T cell receptor beta chains from one sample in a study of CD8 T cells in Susac syndrome. TCRdb itself ran the immunoSEQ multiplex PCR reads through MiXCR, one entry per CDR3 protein. The sample has 100,000 to 150,000 distinct CDR3 sequences, around 85% seen once; the top ten hold roughly 0.5%. The sequenced material came from CD8+ T cells from PBMCs. The receptors were sampled from a human donor with multiple sclerosis. Both conserved end residues are part of each CDR3. Fields, in order: J gene, D gene, clone size, V gene, CDR3 protein, CDR3 DNA. D genes are given only for firm matches. Clone size is given for some rows only: seen once, a few or many times, or a class if the clone is expanded.

TRBJ1-2 | . | . | TRBV7-9 | CASSPVGYGYTF | TGTGCCAGCAGCCCTGTCGGGTATGGCTACACCTTC
TRBJ2-3 | TRBD2 | . | TRBV19 | CASTDGLAGGRGYF | TGTGCCAGTACCGACGGACTAGCGGGGGGCAGGGGGTATTTT
TRBJ2-1 | . | . | TRBV6-5 | CASSYGGSNEQFF | TGTGCCAGCAGTTACGGCGGGTCCAATGAGCAGTTCTTC
TRBJ2-5 | . | few | TRBV5-4 | CASSLGDNQETQYF | TGTGCCAGCAGCTTGGGGGACAACCAAGAGACCCAGTACTTC
TRBJ1-2 | . | once | TRBV3-1 | CASSQERGGYTF | TGTGCCAGCAGCCAAGAAAGAGGAGGCTACACCTTC
TRBJ1-4 | . | . | TRBV7-9 | CASSLQATNEKLFF | TGTGCCAGCAGCTTACAAGCAACTAATGAAAAACTGTTTTTT
TRBJ1-1 | . | . | TRBV13 | CASSLGVTEAFF | TGTGCCAGCAGCTTAGGAGTGACTGAAGCTTTCTTT
TRBJ1-3 | . | . | TRBV11-2 | CASSPLGVTIYF | TGTGCCAGCAGCCCCCTGGGAGTCACCATATATTTT
TRBJ1-4 | . | . | TRBV7-9 | CASSAPVGGANEKLFF | TGTGCCAGCAGCGCCCCTGTCGGGGGAGCTAATGAAAAACTGTTTTTT
TRBJ2-1 | . | . | TRBV5-4 | CASSPGSADEQFF | TGTGCCAGCAGCCCTGGATCGGCCGATGAGCAGTTCTTC
TRBJ2-7 | . | . | TRBV5-1 | CASSLGVDYEQYF | TGCGCCAGCAGCTTGGGGGTGGACTACGAGCAGTACTTC
TRBJ2-2 | . | . | TRBV13 | CASRRFGDTNGELFF | TGTGCCAGCAGGCGATTTGGGGACACTAACGGGGAGCTGTTTTTT
TRBJ2-2 | TRBD1 | . | TRBV7-8 | CASSFNRGNTGELFF | TGTGCCAGCAGCTTTAACAGGGGTAACACCGGGGAGCTGTTTTTT
TRBJ2-1 | TRBD2 | . | TRBV7-9 | CASSVSSGVYNEQFF | TGTGCCAGCAGCGTATCTAGCGGGGTATACAATGAGCAGTTCTTC
TRBJ1-1 | . | . | TRBV29-1 | CSVERGDNTEAFF | TGCAGCGTTGAGAGGGGCGATAATACTGAAGCTTTCTTT
TRBJ2-1 | TRBD1 | . | TRBV2 | CASSAFGTGGNEQFF | TGTGCCAGCAGTGCCTTCGGGACAGGGGGCAATGAGCAGTTCTTC
TRBJ2-7 | TRBD2 | . | TRBV12-3/TRBV12-4 | CASSKTSRTYEQYF | TGTGCCAGCAGTAAGACTAGCCGGACCTACGAGCAGTACTTC
TRBJ2-5 | . | . | TRBV24-1 | CATRQTGRETQYF | TGTGCCACCAGGCAGACAGGGAGGGAGACCCAGTACTTC
TRBJ1-2 | . | . | TRBV28 | CASSPLGSSYGYTF | TGTGCCAGCAGTCCATTGGGGTCGTCCTATGGCTACACCTTC
TRBJ2-1 | TRBD2 | . | TRBV19 | CASSWTSGTHSYNEQFF | TGTGCCAGTAGTTGGACTAGCGGCACTCACTCCTACAATGAGCAGTTCTTC
TRBJ2-1 | . | few | TRBV24-1 | CATSDPYSPGTVYNEQFF | TGTGCCACCAGTGATCCGTACTCTCCCGGGACTGTCTACAATGAGCAGTTCTTC
TRBJ2-7 | TRBD2 | few | TRBV4-1 | CASSPNGGAVYEQYF | TGCGCCAGCAGCCCCAACGGGGGGGCCGTATACGAGCAGTACTTC
TRBJ2-4 | TRBD2 | . | TRBV9 | CASSPREGNIQYF | TGTGCCAGCAGCCCACGGGAGGGGAACATTCAGTACTTC
TRBJ1-1 | . | . | TRBV4-1 | CASSQDSMPEAFF | TGCGCCAGCAGCCAAGACTCGATGCCTGAAGCTTTCTTT
TRBJ2-4 | . | . | TRBV19 | CASRPTTGSENIQYF | TGTGCCAGTAGGCCGACCACGGGGAGTGAAAACATTCAGTACTTC
TRBJ1-1 | TRBD1 | . | TRBV5-4 | CASSGGTENTEAFF | TGTGCCAGCAGCGGCGGGACAGAGAACACTGAAGCTTTCTTT
TRBJ1-5 | . | few | TRBV2 | CASSVRGSNQPQHF | TGTGCCAGCAGTGTAAGGGGGAGCAATCAGCCCCAGCATTTT
TRBJ1-1 | TRBD1 | . | TRBV7-9 | CASSLGFRGRPEAFF | TGTGCCAGCAGCTTAGGGTTCAGGGGGCGGCCTGAAGCTTTCTTT
TRBJ2-3 | TRBD2 | . | TRBV2 | CASSDGGGRTDTQYF | TGTGCCAGCAGTGATGGGGGGGGAAGGACAGATACGCAGTATTTT
TRBJ2-1 | TRBD2 | . | TRBV29-1 | CSSLGNGRENEQFF | TGCAGCTCCCTGGGTAACGGGAGGGAAAATGAGCAGTTCTTC
TRBJ1-5 | . | . | TRBV12-3/TRBV12-4 | CASKTQGSNQPQHF | TGTGCCAGCAAAACCCAGGGGTCCAATCAGCCCCAGCATTTT
TRBJ1-1 | . | . | TRBV27 | CASKGLMNTEAFF | TGTGCCAGCAAGGGACTCATGAACACTGAAGCTTTCTTT
TRBJ1-2 | TRBD1 | . | TRBV3-1 | CASRRTGEAYGYTF | TGTGCCAGCAGGAGGACAGGGGAGGCCTATGGCTACACCTTC
TRBJ1-2 | TRBD1 | . | TRBV5-1 | CASSSPGQESYYGYTF | TGCGCCAGCAGCTCACCGGGACAGGAATCGTACTATGGCTACACCTTC
TRBJ2-1 | . | few | TRBV12-3/TRBV12-4 | CASSFSNEQFF | TGTGCCAGCAGTTTTAGCAATGAGCAGTTCTTC
TRBJ1-2 | TRBD1 | . | TRBV12-3/TRBV12-4 | CASSLTQTGNYGYTF | TGTGCCAGCAGTCTAACCCAGACAGGGAACTATGGCTACACCTTC
TRBJ2-2 | . | few | TRBV27 | CASSFRGPGELFF | TGTGCCAGCAGTTTCCGGGGACCCGGGGAGCTGTTTTTT
TRBJ1-1 | TRBD1 | . | TRBV9 | CASSPLWGQGVEAFF | TGTGCCAGCAGCCCCCTCTGGGGACAGGGCGTTGAAGCTTTCTTT